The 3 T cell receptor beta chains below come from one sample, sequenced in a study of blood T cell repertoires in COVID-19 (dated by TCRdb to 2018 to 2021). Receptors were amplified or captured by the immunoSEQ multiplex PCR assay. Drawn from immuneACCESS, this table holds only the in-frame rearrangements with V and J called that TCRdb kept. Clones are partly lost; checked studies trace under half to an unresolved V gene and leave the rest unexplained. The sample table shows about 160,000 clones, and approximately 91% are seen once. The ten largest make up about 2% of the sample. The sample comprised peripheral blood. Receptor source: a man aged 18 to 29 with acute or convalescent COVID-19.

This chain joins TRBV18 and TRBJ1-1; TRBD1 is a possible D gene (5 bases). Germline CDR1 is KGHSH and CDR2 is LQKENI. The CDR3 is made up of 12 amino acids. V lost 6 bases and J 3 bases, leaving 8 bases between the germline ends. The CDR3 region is CASSDTDTEAFF. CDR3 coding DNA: TGTGCCAGCTCGGACACGGACACTGAAGCTTTCTTT.

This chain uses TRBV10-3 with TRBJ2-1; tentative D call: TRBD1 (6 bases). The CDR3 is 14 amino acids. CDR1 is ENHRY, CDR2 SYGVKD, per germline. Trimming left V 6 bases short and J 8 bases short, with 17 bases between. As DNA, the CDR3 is TGTGCCATCAGGGAAGGACAGTTAATTGATGAGCAGTTCTTC. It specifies CAIREGQLIDEQFF.

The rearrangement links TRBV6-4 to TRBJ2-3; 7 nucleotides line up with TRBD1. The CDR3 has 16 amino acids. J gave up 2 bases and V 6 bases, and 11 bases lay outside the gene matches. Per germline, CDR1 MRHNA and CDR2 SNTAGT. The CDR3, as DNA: TGTGCCAGCAGCCGAGACTGGGGACAGACCACAGATACGCAGTATTTT. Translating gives CASSRDWGQTTDTQYF.